The present T cell receptor beta chain was sequenced within a study of CD8 T cells in Susac syndrome. RNA totalling about 0.45 to 1 ug underwent reverse transcription with random hexamers. The method of amplification for TCR beta CDR3 was immunoSEQ multiplex PCR, covering 54 Vbeta and 13 Jbeta. TCRdb redid the calling of the immunoSEQ multiplex PCR reads with MiXCR, one entry per CDR3 protein. The sample carries hundreds of thousands of distinct CDR3 sequences, roughly 95% recorded once. The CDR3 has 14 residues. V dropped 4 bases and J dropped 3 bases, with 13 bases sitting between them. Germline V gives CDR1 LGHNA, CDR2 YNFKEQ. TCR beta sequences were obtained from blood CD8+ and CD4+ T cells.

The sample consisted of CD4+ T cells from PBMCs. This sequence was found in a human donor with Susac syndrome. The chain uses TRBV4-2 and TRBJ2-7; D unresolved. The DNA for the CDR3 is TGTGCCAGCAGCCCTGACATTCCCAGCTACGAGCAGTACTTC. It is translated as CASSPDIPSYEQYF.